This passage covers 26 T cell receptor beta chains from one sample sequenced in a study of cytomegalovirus exposure and HLA in healthy donors. Clones were read by immunoSEQ multiplex PCR, and TCRdb kept only the in-frame ones, dropping some. The sample lists about 160,000 clones, approximately 96% seen once, with roughly 0.83% in the top ten. Sequencing used PBMCs. These TCRs come from a woman aged 18-29 years in good health and CMV-seronegative.

This clone was recorded only once. The chain carries TRBV19 and TRBJ1-5; 9 positions match TRBD1. The CDR3 is 15 amino acids. The germline CDR1 and CDR2 sequences are LNHDA and SQIVND (reference sequence). V was pared by 6 bases and J by 7 bases, with 10 bases of the junction left unmatched. Here the CDR3 reads CASSGGQGINQPQHF. The CDR3 nucleotides read TGTGCCAGTAGCGGCGGACAGGGGATAAACCAGCCCCAGCATTTT.

This chain uses TRBV19 with TRBJ2-1, with D possibly TRBD2 on 7 matching bases. Germline V gives CDR1 LNHDA, CDR2 SQIVND (reference sequence). The CDR3 has 15 residues. V dropped 3 bases and J dropped 5 bases, with 14 bases sitting between them. The CDR3 DNA reads as TGTGCCAGTAGTATTGGGACACGGGGGGACAATGAGCAGTTCTTC. This sequence encodes CASSIGTRGDNEQFF. The full variable domain, its missing parts supplied by reference TRBV19 and TRBJ2-1, is DGGITQSPKYLFRKEGQNVTLSCEQNLNHDAMYWYRQDPGQGLRLIYYSQIVNDFQKGDIAEGYSVSREKKESFPLTVTSAQKNPTAFYLCASSIGTRGDNEQFFGPGTRLTVL.

This clone was counted a single time. The V gene is TRBV12-5, the J gene TRBJ2-7; TRBD2 agrees at 9 bases. Per germline, CDR1 LGHNT and CDR2 FRNRAP. The CDR3 sequence is 14 residues long. The V gene end was trimmed by 3 bases and the J gene end by 4 bases; junction bases not matched to a gene: 4. The CDR3, as DNA: TGTGCTAGTGGTTTTGAGCGGGGGGCGTACGAGCAGTACTTC. Its translation is CASGFERGAYEQYF.

V usage is TRBV7-3 and J usage is TRBJ2-1, with 15 bases fitting TRBD2. Germline CDR1 is SGHTA and CDR2 is FQGTGA. Trimming took 5 bases from V and 7 from J; bases not matched to a gene: 9. The CDR3 sequence is 17 residues long. The DNA for the CDR3 is TGTGCCAGCAGCCCAAAGGGACTAGCGGGGGGCCAGAATGAGCAGTTCTTC. This encodes CASSPKGLAGGQNEQFF.

This clone has a single count. Written as DNA, the CDR3 is TGTGCCAGCAGTCTAGGGGGGGCCCACTATGGCTACACCTTC. Residues: CASSLGGAHYGYTF. The J gene is TRBJ1-2, the V gene TRBV27; tentative D call: TRBD1 (6 bases). The CDR3 is made up of 14 amino acids. Trimming removed 5 bases from V and 3 bases from J, with 13 bases in between. The germline V gene encodes CDR1 MNHEY and CDR2 SMNVEV (reference sequence).

This sequence joins TRBV5-5 and TRBJ1-2, with no clear D. From germline, CDR1 is SGHKS and CDR2 YYEKEE (reference sequence). V lost 3 bases to trimming and J lost 2 bases, with 8 bases between them. This CDR3 is 13 amino acids long. The CDR3: CASSSRQNYGYTF. The CDR3 bases are TGTGCCAGCAGCTCACGACAAAACTATGGCTACACCTTC.

This clone came up once. The CDR3 sequence is CASSASTPDTQYF. CDR3 nucleotide sequence: TGTGCCAGCAGCGCCTCTACTCCCGATACGCAGTATTTT. The V call is TRBV9, the J call TRBJ2-3; no clear D gene. V lost 3 bases and J 6 bases, leaving 11 bases between the germline ends. The germline V gene has CDR1 SGDLS and CDR2 YYNGEE. This CDR3 contains 13 residues.

The CDR3 spells CSVVSSYEQYF. As DNA, the CDR3 is TGCAGCGTTGTCAGCTCCTACGAGCAGTACTTC. The chain carries TRBV29-1 and TRBJ2-7; D gene ambiguous. The V end lost 4 bases, the J end lost 0 bases, and 4 bases lay between the germline ends. This CDR3 has 11 amino acids. Germline V gene sequence: CDR1 SQVTM, CDR2 ANQGSEA.

V gene TRBV18 combines with J gene TRBJ2-7; a possible D gene is TRBD2 (6 bases). The CDR3 is 14 amino acids. The V gene's germline CDR1 is KGHSH and CDR2 LQKENI. Trimming took 8 bases from V and 2 from J, leaving 16 bases between them. The CDR3 region is CASARSGVTYEQYF. CDR3 in DNA: TGTGCCAGCGCCCGTTCGGGAGTGACCTACGAGCAGTACTTC.

The chain recombines TRBV6-5 with TRBJ2-3, with TRBD2 as a possible D gene (6 bases). The CDR3 totals 13 residues. Germline values: CDR1 MNHEY, CDR2 SVGAGI. Deletions cut 5 bases from V and 5 bases from J, with 11 bases between. CDR3 amino acids: CASSRDLRDTQYF. The CDR3 nucleotides are TGTGCCAGCAGTCGGGACTTAAGAGATACGCAGTATTTT.

In this sample, this clone turned up once. V gene TRBV7-9 combines with J gene TRBJ1-4; D gene ambiguous. The germline V and J ends were trimmed by 4 bases and 3 bases, with 21 bases remaining between them. The germline CDR1 and CDR2 sequences are SEHNR and FQNEAQ (reference sequence). CDR3 length: 18 amino acids. CDR3 sequence: CASSSLDAAGGPNEKLFF. Here the CDR3 DNA reads TGTGCCAGCAGCTCCTTAGATGCCGCGGGAGGGCCTAATGAAAAACTGTTTTTT.

The V gene is TRBV4-3, the J gene TRBJ2-2; the match to TRBD2 covers 10 bases. After removal of 0 bases from V and 4 bases from J, the junction contained 2 bases not matched to a gene. In germline, CDR1 is LGHNA, CDR2 YSLEER. There are 16 residues in the CDR3. The CDR3 protein is CASSQDLAGGTGELFF. Here the CDR3 DNA reads TGCGCCAGCAGCCAAGATTTAGCGGGGGGCACCGGGGAGCTGTTTTTT.

The rearrangement uses TRBV7-3 and TRBJ2-3; D gene uncertain. The CDR3 length is 13 residues. Germline lookup yields CDR1 SGHTA and CDR2 FQGTGA. V was clipped by 5 bases and J by 3 bases, with 9 bases between them. The CDR3: CASSPTLTDTQYF. The CDR3 nucleotides are TGTGCCAGCAGCCCAACATTGACAGATACGCAGTATTTT.

The rearrangement uses TRBV29-1 and TRBJ1-2, with TRBD1 identical over 8 bases. This CDR3 region has 12 residues. J lost 4 bases, V lost 7 bases, and 5 bases had no gene match. From germline, CDR1 is SQVTM and CDR2 ANQGSEA. The CDR3, as DNA: TGCAGCGCCAGGGGGCTGTTCTATGGCTACACCTTC. Protein sequence: CSARGLFYGYTF.

The chain combines TRBV2 with TRBJ2-5; a possible D gene is TRBD2 (5 bases). The V end lost 7 bases, the J end lost 2 bases, and 11 bases lay between the germline ends. The CDR3 runs 13 residues. CDR1 SNHLY and CDR2 FYNNEI come from the germline V gene. The CDR3 loop is CASISGIQETQYF. CDR3 bases: TGTGCCAGCATCTCCGGGATTCAAGAGACCCAGTACTTC.

This clone has only one observation. This chain uses TRBV7-2 with TRBJ2-3; TRBD1 matches 7 bases. V shed 1 base, J shed 0 bases, and the junction held 4 bases outside the gene matches. Germline V gives CDR1 SGHTA, CDR2 FQGNSA. The CDR3 is 16 amino acids. The CDR3 bases are TGTGCCAGCAGCTTAGGGATACAGGGGAGCACAGATACGCAGTATTTT. It specifies CASSLGIQGSTDTQYF.

For the CDR3, the DNA is TGTGCCAGTAGTCACGGAGGGGCAGGCTACACCTTC. The encoded protein is CASSHGGAGYTF. This chain links TRBV19 with TRBJ1-2; tentatively, D is TRBD1 (5 bases). CDR3 length equals 12 residues. Germline CDR1 reads LNHDA; CDR2 reads SQIVND (reference sequence). V shed 5 bases and J shed 8 bases, with 12 bases lying between them.

The chain couples TRBV6-6 to TRBJ2-7, with 11 nucleotides matching TRBD1. Germline trimming cut 5 bases from V and 2 bases from J; bases unmatched to any gene: 5. CDR3 size: 15 residues. Germline V gene lookup returns CDR1 MNHNY and CDR2 SVGAGI (reference sequence). CDR3 sequence reads: CASSAGTGGPYEQYF. As DNA, the CDR3 is TGTGCCAGCAGTGCCGGGACAGGGGGTCCCTACGAGCAGTACTTC.

The V gene is TRBV5-4, the J gene TRBJ2-6; TRBD1 is a possible D gene (5 bases). Per the germline V gene, CDR1 is SGHNT and CDR2 is YYREEE (reference sequence). This CDR3 is 17 amino acids long. V was clipped by 1 base and J by 0 bases, with 11 bases between them. CDR3 sequence: CASSLFLGDSGANVLTF. The CDR3 DNA is TGTGCCAGCAGCTTGTTTTTAGGGGACTCTGGGGCCAACGTCCTGACTTTC. Drawing the rest from reference TRBV5-4 and TRBJ2-6, the complete variable domain is ETGVTQSPTHLIKTRGQQVTLRCSSQSGHNTVSWYQQALGQGPQFIFQYYREEENGRGNFPPRFSGLQFPNYSSELNVNALELDDSALYLCASSLFLGDSGANVLTFGAGSRLTVL.

This rearrangement joins TRBV30 to TRBJ1-3, with D perhaps TRBD1 (5 bases). The CDR3 is 15 residues long. Germline CDR1 reads GTSNPN; CDR2 reads SVGIG (reference sequence). Trimming removed 1 base from V and 1 base from J, with 11 bases in between. CDR3 loop: CAWSALRVSGNTIYF. The CDR3 DNA is TGTGCCTGGAGTGCGCTCAGGGTTTCTGGAAACACCATATATTTT.

The CDR3 region has the DNA TGTGCCAGCAGCTTAGGGAGAAACTCTGGAAACACCATATATTTT. Translation gives CASSLGRNSGNTIYF. This chain connects TRBV7-2 to TRBJ1-3; D remains ambiguous. The CDR3 has 15 amino acids. The germline CDR1 and CDR2 sequences are SGHTA and FQGNSA. V lost 1 base to trimming and J lost 0 bases, with 7 bases between them.

The rearrangement uses TRBV20-1 and TRBJ2-7, with no clear D. Trimming took 3 bases from V and 6 from J, leaving 3 bases between them. Germline lookup yields CDR1 DFQATT and CDR2 SNEGSKA (reference sequence). This CDR3 has 9 residues. In DNA, the CDR3 is TGCAGTGCTAGGGCCGAGCAGTACTTC. Translated, it gives CSARAEQYF.

Only one count was recorded for this clone. V usage is TRBV9 and J usage is TRBJ2-5; tentative D call: TRBD1 (6 bases). Germline assignment: CDR1 SGDLS and CDR2 YYNGEE. Trimming took off 0 bases at V and 1 base at J, with 10 bases between the two ends. The CDR3 sequence is 15 residues long. The CDR3 DNA reads TGTGCCAGCAGCGTAGTAGGCAGGGGCCAAGAGACCCAGTACTTC. Its protein product is CASSVVGRGQETQYF.

This chain links TRBV7-2 with TRBJ2-1, with a possible D match to TRBD2 (6 bases). The CDR3 is 16 amino acids. The ends were cut back, 5 bases at V and 9 bases at J, with 23 bases in the middle. Germline loops: CDR1 SGHTA, CDR2 FQGNSA. CDR3 nucleotide sequence: TGTGCCAGCAGCCCCGGTGGGATTGGAGGGATAAGTGAGCAGTTCTTC. Its translation: CASSPGGIGGISEQFF.

The chain carries TRBV18 and TRBJ1-1, with D perhaps TRBD1 (6 bases). Germline loops: CDR1 KGHSH, CDR2 LQKENI. The CDR3 runs 12 residues. V was pared by 8 bases and J by 7 bases, with 14 bases between. The CDR3 protein is CASHLLQGEAFF. CDR3 DNA: TGTGCCAGCCATCTCCTACAGGGTGAAGCTTTCTTT.

CDR3 nucleotide sequence: TGTGCCACCCGAGGGAGGGGAGGCAATCAGCCCCAGCATTTT. Translated: CATRGRGGNQPQHF. The chain links TRBV7-3 to TRBJ1-5, with TRBD1 as a possible D gene (5 bases). Germline V lookup: CDR1 SGHTA, CDR2 FQGTGA. V was cut by 10 bases and J by 2 bases, with 15 bases left in between. The CDR3 runs 14 residues. Together with reference TRBV7-3 and TRBJ1-5, the CDR3 gives the full variable domain: GAGVSQTPSNKVTEKGKYVELRCDPISGHTALYWYRQSLGQGPEFLIYFQGTGAADDSGLPNDRFFAVRPEGSVSTLKIQRTERGDSAVYLCATRGRGGNQPQHFGDGTRLSIL.